This T cell receptor (beta chain) stems from a study of T cells in Graves' hyperthyroidism and ophthalmopathy. General study results and limits: A model built on 13 V-J features separated ophthalmopathy from stable hyperthyroidism. The model foresaw ophthalmopathy a median 6.5 months prior to onset.

This clonotype was seen at least ten times. What it recognizes is unknown. The CDR3 sequence is 17 residues long. V was shortened by 0 bases and J by 6 bases, with 15 bases between the two germline ends. Germline CDR1 reads MNHNY; CDR2 reads SVGAGI (reference sequence). PBMCs stemmed from under 11 ml fresh peripheral blood. RNA transcripts served as the template for amplifying TCR beta CDR3 regions. An initial round of RT-PCR targeting the TCR CDR3 relied on the HTBI primer set. From the multiplex PCR reads, TCRdb called clonotypes with MiXCR, one entry per CDR3 protein. Here the sample spans some 250,000 distinct CDR3 sequences, roughly 15% being singletons.

The chain employs TRBV6-6 and TRBJ1-6, with D tentatively TRBD1 (6 bases). The receptor's source is a woman aged 40 to 50 with Graves' hyperthyroidism that later progressed to Graves' ophthalmopathy. Sample: blood. The CDR3 DNA sequence: TGTGCCAGCAGTTACTCTCAGCCGGGGGCGGTTAATTCACCCCTCCACTTT. Encoded protein: CASSYSQPGAVNSPLHF.